This T cell receptor beta chain was sequenced during a study of T-cell reconstitution after alpha-beta-depleted transplantation in children. Germline CDR1 and CDR2: MDHEN and SYDVKM. V was trimmed by 2 bases and J by 8 bases, leaving 10 bases between them. The length of the CDR3 is 13 residues. This clonotype was detected a few times. Unique molecular identifiers were incorporated when the TCRbeta library was constructed. TCRdb used MiXCR to reprocess the PCR reads, holding one entry per CDR3 protein. The data contain hundreds of thousands of distinct CDR3 sequences, approximately 32% of them singletons.

Here the sequenced sample was PBMCs from the stem cell graft donor, taken from the stem cell graft. The source of this sequence is a human donor who donated a stem cell graft to a child with aplastic anemia. The V and J genes are TRBV28 and TRBJ2-1; the D gene could be TRBD1 or TRBD2 (5 bases each). The CDR3 DNA is TGTGCCAGCAGTTTACCGGGACCATATGAGCAGTTCTTC. It codes for CASSLPGPYEQFF.